The T cell receptor beta chain described here comes from a study of blood T cells in healthy people across ages. A second PCR, run for roughly 7 to 12 cycles, used a sample-barcoded 5' primer plus a J-beta primer mix. In TCRdb, the 5' RACE reads were re-called with MiXCR into one record per CDR3 protein. The profile shows 500,000 to 700,000 distinct CDR3 sequences, less than 35% of them singletons. This clonotype appeared a few times. CDR1 LGHDT and CDR2 YNNKEL come from the germline V gene (reference sequence). Trimming stripped 5 bases from V and 7 bases from J, with 14 bases between. The CDR3 consists of 14 residues.

The sample comprised blood. The V and J genes are TRBV3-1 and TRBJ1-4, with D maybe TRBD1 (6 bases). This TCR was recovered from a woman of 80 years or more in good health. CDR3 in DNA: TGTGCCAGCAGCACCGGAAGAGGGGGTGAAAAACTGTTTTTT. Protein sequence: CASSTGRGGEKLFF. The full variable domain, with the rest looked up from reference TRBV3-1 and TRBJ1-4, is DTAVSQTPKYLVTQMGNDKSIKCEQNLGHDTMYWYKQDSKKFLKIMFSYNNKELIINETVPNRFSPKSPDKAHLNLHINSLELGDSAVYFCASSTGRGGEKLFFGSGTQLSVL.